Sequencing of this TCR beta chain was carried out in a study of T cells in Graves' hyperthyroidism and ophthalmopathy. Across 18 months, stable Graves' hyperthyroidism was marked by no progression to ophthalmopathy. Newly diagnosed hyperthyroidism patients aged 18 to 65 years had disease lasting under 2 months. Patients were excluded for uncontrolled infection, other autoimmune disease, pregnancy or lactation. Study outcomes and limitations: Expanded thyroid clonotypes (above 0.001) were mostly also found in blood.

This clonotype was counted only a few times. The antigen is unknown. There are 15 residues in the CDR3. With 6 bases removed from V and 3 bases from J, the gap between germline ends came to 19 bases. Germline values: CDR1 SGHRS, CDR2 YFSETQ. TCR beta CDR3 regions were amplified from RNA. A first-round RT-PCR of the TCR CDR3 used the HTBI primer set. TCRdb independently ran MiXCR on the multiplex PCR reads; one entry per CDR3 protein. The sample lists some 690,000 distinct CDR3 sequences, roughly 17% occurring once. The chain couples TRBV5-1 to TRBJ2-7; D may match TRBD1 or TRBD2 (6 bases each). Sample: blood. This TCR came from a man aged 45 to 65 with Graves' hyperthyroidism. The CDR3 here is CASTRLGGSNYEQYF. CDR3 nucleotide sequence: TGCGCCAGCACCAGGCTGGGGGGCTCCAACTACGAGCAGTACTTC.